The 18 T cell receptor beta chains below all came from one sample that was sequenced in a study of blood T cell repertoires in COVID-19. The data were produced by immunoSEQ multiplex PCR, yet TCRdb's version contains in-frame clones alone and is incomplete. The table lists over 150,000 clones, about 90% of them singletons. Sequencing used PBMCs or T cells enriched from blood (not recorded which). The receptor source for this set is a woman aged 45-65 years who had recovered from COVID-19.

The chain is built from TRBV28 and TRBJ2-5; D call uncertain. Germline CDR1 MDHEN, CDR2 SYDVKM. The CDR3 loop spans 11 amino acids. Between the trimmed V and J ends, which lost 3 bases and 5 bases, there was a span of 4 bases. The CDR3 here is CASSFSETQYF. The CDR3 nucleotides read TGTGCCAGCAGTTTCTCGGAGACCCAGTACTTC.

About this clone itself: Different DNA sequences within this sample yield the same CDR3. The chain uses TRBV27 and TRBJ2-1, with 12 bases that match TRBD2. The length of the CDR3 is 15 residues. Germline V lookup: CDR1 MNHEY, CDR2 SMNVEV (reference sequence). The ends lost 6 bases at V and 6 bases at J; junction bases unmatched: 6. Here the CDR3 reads CASSPRGLAGNEQFF. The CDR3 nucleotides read TGTGCCAGCAGCCCCAGGGGACTAGCGGGCAATGAGCAGTTCTTC.

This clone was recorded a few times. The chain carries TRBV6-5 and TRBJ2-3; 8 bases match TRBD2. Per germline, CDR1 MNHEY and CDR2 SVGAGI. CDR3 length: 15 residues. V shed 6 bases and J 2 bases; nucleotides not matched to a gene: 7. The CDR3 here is CASRQERGFTDTQYF. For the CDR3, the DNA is TGTGCCAGCAGGCAAGAGCGGGGGTTCACAGATACGCAGTATTTT.

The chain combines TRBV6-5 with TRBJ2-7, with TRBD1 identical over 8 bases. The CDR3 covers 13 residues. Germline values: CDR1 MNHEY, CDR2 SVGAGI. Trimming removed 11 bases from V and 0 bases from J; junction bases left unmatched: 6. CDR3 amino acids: CAARDRSSYEQYF. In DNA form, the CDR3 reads TGTGCCGCCCGGGACAGGAGCTCCTACGAGCAGTACTTC.

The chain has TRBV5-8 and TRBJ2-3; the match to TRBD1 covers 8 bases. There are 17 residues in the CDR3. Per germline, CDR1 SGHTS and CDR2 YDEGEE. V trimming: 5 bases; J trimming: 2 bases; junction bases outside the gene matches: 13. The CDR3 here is CASRRGQTGASTDTQYF. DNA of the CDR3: TGTGCCAGCAGACGCGGCCAGACAGGGGCGTCCACAGATACGCAGTATTTT.

The CDR3 sequence: CASSLSRQGADTEAFF. The CDR3 nucleotides are TGTGCCAGCAGTTTATCCCGACAGGGGGCAGACACTGAAGCTTTCTTT. The chain joins TRBV27 to TRBJ1-1; 10 bases are a match to TRBD1. With V trimmed by 0 bases and J by 3 bases, 4 bases remained unmatched. The germline V gene has CDR1 MNHEY and CDR2 SMNVEV (reference sequence). The CDR3 consists of 16 residues.

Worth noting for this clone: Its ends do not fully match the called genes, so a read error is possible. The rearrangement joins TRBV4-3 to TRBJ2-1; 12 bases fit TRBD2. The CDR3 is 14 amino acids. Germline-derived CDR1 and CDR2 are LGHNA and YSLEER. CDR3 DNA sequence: TGCGCCAGCAGCCCCCTCGGGCTAGCGGGAGGGCCGATCTTC. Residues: CASSPLGLAGGPIF.

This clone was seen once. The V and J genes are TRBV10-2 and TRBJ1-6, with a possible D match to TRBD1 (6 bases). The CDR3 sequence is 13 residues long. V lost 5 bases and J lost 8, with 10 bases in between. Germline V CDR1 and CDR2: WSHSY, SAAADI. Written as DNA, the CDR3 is TGCGCCAGCAGTTCAGGGGATCATTCACCCCTCCACTTT. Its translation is CASSSGDHSPLHF.

The CDR3 sequence: CASSPAQREGPYEQYF. CDR3 in DNA: TGTGCCAGCTCACCAGCTCAGCGGGAGGGCCCCTACGAGCAGTACTTC. The rearrangement links TRBV18 to TRBJ2-7; 10 bases map to TRBD2. The V segment lost 2 bases and the J segment 2 bases; nucleotides outside the gene matches: 6. The CDR3 contains 16 residues. Per the germline V gene, CDR1 is KGHSH and CDR2 is LQKENI. Full variable domain (remainder filled in from reference TRBV18 and TRBJ2-7): NAGVMQNPRHLVRRRGQEARLRCSPMKGHSHVYWYRQLPEEGLKFMVYLQKENIIDESGMPKERFSAEFPKEGPSILRIQQVVRGDSAAYFCASSPAQREGPYEQYFGPGTRLTVT.

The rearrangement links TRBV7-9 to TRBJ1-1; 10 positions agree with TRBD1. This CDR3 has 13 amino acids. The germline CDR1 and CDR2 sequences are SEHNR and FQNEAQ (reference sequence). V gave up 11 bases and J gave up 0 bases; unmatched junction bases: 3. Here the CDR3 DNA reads TGTGCCTACGACAGGGGGCTGAACACTGAAGCTTTCTTT. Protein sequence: CAYDRGLNTEAFF.

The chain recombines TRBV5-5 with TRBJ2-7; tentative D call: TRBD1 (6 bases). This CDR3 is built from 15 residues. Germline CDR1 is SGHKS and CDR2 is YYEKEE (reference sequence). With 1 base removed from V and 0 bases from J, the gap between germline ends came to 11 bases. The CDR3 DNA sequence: TGTGCCAGCAGCTTGACAGGGTTAAGCTCCTACGAGCAGTACTTC. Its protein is CASSLTGLSSYEQYF. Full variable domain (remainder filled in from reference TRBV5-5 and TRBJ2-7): DAGVTQSPTHLIKTRGQQVTLRCSPISGHKSVSWYQQVLGQGPQFIFQYYEKEERGRGNFPDRFSARQFPNYSSELNVNALLLGDSALYLCASSLTGLSSYEQYFGPGTRLTVT.

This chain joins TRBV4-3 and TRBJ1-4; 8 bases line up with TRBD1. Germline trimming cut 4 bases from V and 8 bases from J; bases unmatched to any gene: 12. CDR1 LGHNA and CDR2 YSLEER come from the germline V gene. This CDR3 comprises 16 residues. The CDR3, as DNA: TGCGCCAGCAGCCCCGGGACGACAGGGGTATGGGAAAAACTGTTTTTT. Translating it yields CASSPGTTGVWEKLFF.

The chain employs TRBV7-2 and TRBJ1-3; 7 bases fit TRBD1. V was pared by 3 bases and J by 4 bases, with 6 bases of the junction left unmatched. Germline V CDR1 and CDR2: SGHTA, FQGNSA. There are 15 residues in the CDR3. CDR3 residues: CASSFGRGQGNTIYF. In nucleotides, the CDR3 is TGTGCCAGCAGCTTCGGCAGGGGACAGGGAAACACCATATATTTT.

The CDR3 loop is CASSAQGLGYTF. In DNA, the CDR3 is TGTGCCAGCAGTGCACAGGGTCTTGGCTACACCTTC. The chain is built from TRBV25-1 and TRBJ1-2, with D possibly TRBD1 on 6 matching bases. The CDR3 totals 12 residues. Germline values: CDR1 MGHDK, CDR2 SYGVNS. Trimming pared 4 bases from V and 7 bases from J, leaving 10 bases between.

CDR3 residues: CASSEPGHTDTQYF. Written as DNA, the CDR3 is TGTGCCAGCAGTGAACCCGGACACACAGATACGCAGTATTTT. The V gene is TRBV25-1, the J gene TRBJ2-3, with TRBD1 as a possible D gene (5 bases). The CDR3 sequence is 14 residues long. CDR1 MGHDK and CDR2 SYGVNS come from the germline V gene. The V gene lost 2 bases and the J gene lost 2 bases, with 8 bases spanning the gap.

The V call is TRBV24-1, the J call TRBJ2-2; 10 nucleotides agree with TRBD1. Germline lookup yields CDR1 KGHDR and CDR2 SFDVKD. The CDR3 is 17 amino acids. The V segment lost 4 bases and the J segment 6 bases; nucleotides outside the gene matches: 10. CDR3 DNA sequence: TGTGCCACCAGTGAGGGAAGACAGGGGGCTCTCTCCGGGGAGCTGTTTTTT. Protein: CATSEGRQGALSGELFF.

The CDR3 sequence: CASSLGWRANTYEQYF. The DNA of the CDR3 is TGTGCCAGCAGCTTAGGGTGGCGGGCGAATACCTACGAGCAGTACTTC. This chain uses TRBV7-8 with TRBJ2-7, with D possibly matching TRBD2 (5 bases). This CDR3 spans 16 amino acids. Germline V gives CDR1 SGHVS, CDR2 FQNEAQ. V lost 1 base and J 2 bases, leaving 15 bases between the germline ends.

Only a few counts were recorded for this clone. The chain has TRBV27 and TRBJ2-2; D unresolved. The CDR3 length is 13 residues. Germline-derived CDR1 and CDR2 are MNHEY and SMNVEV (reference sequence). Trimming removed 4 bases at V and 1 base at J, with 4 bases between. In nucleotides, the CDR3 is TGTGCCAGCAGTTCGTTGAACACCGGGGAGCTGTTTTTT. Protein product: CASSSLNTGELFF.